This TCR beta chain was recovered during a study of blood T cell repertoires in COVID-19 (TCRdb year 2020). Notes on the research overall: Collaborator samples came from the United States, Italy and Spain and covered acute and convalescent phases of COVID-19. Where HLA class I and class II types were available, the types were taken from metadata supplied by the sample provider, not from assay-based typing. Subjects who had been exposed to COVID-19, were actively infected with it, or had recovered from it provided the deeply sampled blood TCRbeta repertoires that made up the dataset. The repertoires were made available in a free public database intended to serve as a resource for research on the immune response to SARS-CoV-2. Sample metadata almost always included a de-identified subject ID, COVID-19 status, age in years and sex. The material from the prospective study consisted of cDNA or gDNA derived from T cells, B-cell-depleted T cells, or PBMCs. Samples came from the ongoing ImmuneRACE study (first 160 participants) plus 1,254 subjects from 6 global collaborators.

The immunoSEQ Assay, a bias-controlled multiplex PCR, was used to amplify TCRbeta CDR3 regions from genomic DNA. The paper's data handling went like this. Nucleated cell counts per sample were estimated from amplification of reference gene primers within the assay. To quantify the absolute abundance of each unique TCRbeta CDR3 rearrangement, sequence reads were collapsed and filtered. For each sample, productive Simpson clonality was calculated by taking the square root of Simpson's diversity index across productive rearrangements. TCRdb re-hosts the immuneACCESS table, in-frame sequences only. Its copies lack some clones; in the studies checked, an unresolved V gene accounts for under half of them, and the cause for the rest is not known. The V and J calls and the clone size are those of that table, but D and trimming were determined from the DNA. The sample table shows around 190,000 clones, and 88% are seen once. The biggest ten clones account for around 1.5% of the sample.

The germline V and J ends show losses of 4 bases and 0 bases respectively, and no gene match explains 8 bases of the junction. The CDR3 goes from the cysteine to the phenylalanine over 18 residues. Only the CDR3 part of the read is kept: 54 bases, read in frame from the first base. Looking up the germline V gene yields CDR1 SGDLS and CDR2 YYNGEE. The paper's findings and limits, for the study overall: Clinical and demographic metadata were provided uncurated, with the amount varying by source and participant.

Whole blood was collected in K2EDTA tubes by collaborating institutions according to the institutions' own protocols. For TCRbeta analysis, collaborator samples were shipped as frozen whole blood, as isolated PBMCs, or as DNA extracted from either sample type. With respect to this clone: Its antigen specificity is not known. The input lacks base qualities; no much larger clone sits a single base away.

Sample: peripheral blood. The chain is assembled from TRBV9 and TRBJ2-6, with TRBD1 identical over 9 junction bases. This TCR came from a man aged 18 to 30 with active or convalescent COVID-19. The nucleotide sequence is TGTGCCAGCAGCCCATGGACAGGGGCTGCCTCTGGGGCCAACGTCCTGACTTTC. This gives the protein CASSPWTGAASGANVLTF.